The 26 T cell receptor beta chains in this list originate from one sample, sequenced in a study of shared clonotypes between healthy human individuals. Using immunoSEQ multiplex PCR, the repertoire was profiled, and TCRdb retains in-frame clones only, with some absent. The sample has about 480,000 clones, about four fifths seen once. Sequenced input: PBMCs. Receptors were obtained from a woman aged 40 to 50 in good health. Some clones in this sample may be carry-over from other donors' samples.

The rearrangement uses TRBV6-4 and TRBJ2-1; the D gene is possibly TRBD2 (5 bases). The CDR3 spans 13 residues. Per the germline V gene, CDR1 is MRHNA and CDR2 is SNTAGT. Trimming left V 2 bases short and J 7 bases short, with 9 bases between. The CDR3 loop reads CASSDLRGNEQFF. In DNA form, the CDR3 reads TGTGCCAGCAGTGACCTACGGGGAAATGAGCAGTTCTTC.

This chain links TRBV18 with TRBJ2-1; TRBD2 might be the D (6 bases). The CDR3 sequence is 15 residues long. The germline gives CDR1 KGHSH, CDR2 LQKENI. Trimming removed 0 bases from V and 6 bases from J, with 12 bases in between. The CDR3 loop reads CASSPPTTRTNEQFF. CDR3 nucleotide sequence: TGTGCCAGCTCACCACCAACGACTAGGACCAATGAGCAGTTCTTC. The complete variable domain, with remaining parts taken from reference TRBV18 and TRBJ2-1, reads NAGVMQNPRHLVRRRGQEARLRCSPMKGHSHVYWYRQLPEEGLKFMVYLQKENIIDESGMPKERFSAEFPKEGPSILRIQQVVRGDSAAYFCASSPPTTRTNEQFFGPGTRLTVL.

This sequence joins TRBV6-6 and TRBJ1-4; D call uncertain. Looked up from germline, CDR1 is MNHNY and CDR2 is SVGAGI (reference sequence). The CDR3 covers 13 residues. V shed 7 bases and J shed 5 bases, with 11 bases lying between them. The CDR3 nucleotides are TGTGCCAGCACGCAGCGGGGAAATGAAAAACTGTTTTTT. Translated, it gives CASTQRGNEKLFF.

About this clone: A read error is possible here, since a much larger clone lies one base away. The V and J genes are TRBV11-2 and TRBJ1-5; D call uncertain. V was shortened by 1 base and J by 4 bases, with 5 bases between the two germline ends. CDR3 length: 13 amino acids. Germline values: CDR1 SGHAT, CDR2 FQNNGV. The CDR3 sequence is CASSLGTNQPQHF. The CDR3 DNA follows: TGTGCCAGCAGCTTAGGGACGAATCAGCCCCAGCATTTT.

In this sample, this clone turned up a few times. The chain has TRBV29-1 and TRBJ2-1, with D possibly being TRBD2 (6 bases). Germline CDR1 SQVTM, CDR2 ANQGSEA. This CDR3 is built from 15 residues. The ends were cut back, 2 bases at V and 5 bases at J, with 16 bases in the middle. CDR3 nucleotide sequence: TGCAGCGTTGAACTGGTAGGAGGGAAAAACAATGAGCAGTTCTTC. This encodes CSVELVGGKNNEQFF.

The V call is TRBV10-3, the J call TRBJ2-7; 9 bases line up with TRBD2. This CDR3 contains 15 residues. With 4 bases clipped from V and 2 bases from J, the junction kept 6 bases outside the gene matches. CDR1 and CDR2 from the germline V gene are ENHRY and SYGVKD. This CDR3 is CAISGSSGITYEQYF. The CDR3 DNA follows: TGTGCCATCAGTGGCTCTAGCGGGATAACCTACGAGCAGTACTTC.

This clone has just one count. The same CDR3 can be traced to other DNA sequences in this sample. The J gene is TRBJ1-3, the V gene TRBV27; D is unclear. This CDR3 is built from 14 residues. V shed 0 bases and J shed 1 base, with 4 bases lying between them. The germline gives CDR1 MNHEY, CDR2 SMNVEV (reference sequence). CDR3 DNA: TGTGCCAGCAGTTTATCTTTTTCTGGAAACACCATATATTTT. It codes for CASSLSFSGNTIYF.

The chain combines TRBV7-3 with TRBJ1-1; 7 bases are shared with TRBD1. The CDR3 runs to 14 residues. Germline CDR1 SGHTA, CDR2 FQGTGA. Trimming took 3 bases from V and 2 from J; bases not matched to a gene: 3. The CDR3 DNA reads TGTGCCAGCAGCTTTACAGGGGCAAACACTGAAGCTTTCTTT. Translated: CASSFTGANTEAFF.

The CDR3 region has the DNA TGTGCCAGCAGCGTGGGGGGAGTGAGTTCCTACGAGCAGTACTTC. Translation gives CASSVGGVSSYEQYF. The chain links TRBV9 to TRBJ2-7; D possibly corresponds to TRBD2 (6 bases). The germline gives CDR1 SGDLS, CDR2 YYNGEE. The CDR3 runs 15 residues. With 2 bases removed from V and 1 base from J, the gap between germline ends came to 13 bases.

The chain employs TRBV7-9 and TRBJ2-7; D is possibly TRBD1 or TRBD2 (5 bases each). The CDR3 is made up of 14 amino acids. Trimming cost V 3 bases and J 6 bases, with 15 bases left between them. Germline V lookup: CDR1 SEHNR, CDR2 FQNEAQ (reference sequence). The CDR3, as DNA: TGTGCCAGCAGCTTTCCGGGACCACTGCGCGAGCAGTACTTC. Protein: CASSFPGPLREQYF.

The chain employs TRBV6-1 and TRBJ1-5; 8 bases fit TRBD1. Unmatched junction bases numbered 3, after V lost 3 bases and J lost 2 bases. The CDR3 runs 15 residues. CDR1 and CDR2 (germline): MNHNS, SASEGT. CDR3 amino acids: CASSDDRGGNQPQHF. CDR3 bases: TGTGCCAGCAGTGATGACAGGGGTGGCAATCAGCCCCAGCATTTT.

The CDR3 nucleotides are TGTGCCAGCAGCCGTCAGGGTTGGGGCTACACCTTC. Amino acids: CASSRQGWGYTF. The rearrangement links TRBV6-5 to TRBJ1-2, with D possibly TRBD1 on 5 matching bases. Per the germline V gene, CDR1 is MNHEY and CDR2 is SVGAGI. V lost 6 bases and J lost 8, with 13 bases in between. The CDR3 sequence is 12 residues long.

CDR3 region: CASSQGQGWEQPQHF. CDR3 coding DNA: TGTGCCAGCAGCCAAGGGCAGGGGTGGGAGCAGCCCCAGCATTTT. The gene calls are TRBV4-2 and TRBJ1-5; TRBD1 is a possible D gene (6 bases). From germline, CDR1 is LGHNA and CDR2 YNFKEQ. V was clipped by 1 base and J by 7 bases, with 14 bases between them. CDR3 size: 15 residues.

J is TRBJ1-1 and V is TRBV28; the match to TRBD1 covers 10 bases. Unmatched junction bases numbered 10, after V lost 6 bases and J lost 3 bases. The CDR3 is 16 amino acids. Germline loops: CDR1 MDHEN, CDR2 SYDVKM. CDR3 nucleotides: TGTGCCAGCAGCCCCCCGGGACAGGGGACTTACACTGAAGCTTTCTTT. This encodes CASSPPGQGTYTEAFF.

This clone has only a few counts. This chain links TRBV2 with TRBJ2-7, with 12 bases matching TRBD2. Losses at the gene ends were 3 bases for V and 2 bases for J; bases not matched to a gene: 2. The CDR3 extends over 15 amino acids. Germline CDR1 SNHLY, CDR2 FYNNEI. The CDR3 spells CASSELAGGPYEQYF. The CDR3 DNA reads TGTGCCAGCAGTGAGCTAGCGGGAGGGCCCTACGAGCAGTACTTC.

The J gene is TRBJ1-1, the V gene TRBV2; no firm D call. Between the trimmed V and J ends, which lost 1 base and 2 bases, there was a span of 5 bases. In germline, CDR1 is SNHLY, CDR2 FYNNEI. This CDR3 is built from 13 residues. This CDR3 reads CASSEVVNTEAFF. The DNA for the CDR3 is TGTGCCAGCAGTGAAGTGGTAAACACTGAAGCTTTCTTT.

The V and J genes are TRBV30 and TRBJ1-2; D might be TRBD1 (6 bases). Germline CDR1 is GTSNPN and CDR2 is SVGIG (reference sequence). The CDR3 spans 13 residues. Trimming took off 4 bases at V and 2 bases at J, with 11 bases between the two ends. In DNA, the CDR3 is TGTGCCTGGACCAGGGGAGGAAACTATGGCTACACCTTC. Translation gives CAWTRGGNYGYTF. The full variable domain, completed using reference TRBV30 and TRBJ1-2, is SQTIHQWPATLVQPVGSPLSLECTVEGTSNPNLYWYRQAAGRGLQLLFYSVGIGQISSEVPQNLSASRPQDRQFILSSKKLLLSDSGFYLCAWTRGGNYGYTFGSGTRLTVV.

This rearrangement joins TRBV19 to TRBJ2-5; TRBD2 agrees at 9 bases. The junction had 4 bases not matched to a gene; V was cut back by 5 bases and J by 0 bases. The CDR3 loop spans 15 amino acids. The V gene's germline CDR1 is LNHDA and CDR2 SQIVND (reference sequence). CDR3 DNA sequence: TGTGCCAGTAGTCGGGGACTAGCCTACCAAGAGACCCAGTACTTC. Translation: CASSRGLAYQETQYF.

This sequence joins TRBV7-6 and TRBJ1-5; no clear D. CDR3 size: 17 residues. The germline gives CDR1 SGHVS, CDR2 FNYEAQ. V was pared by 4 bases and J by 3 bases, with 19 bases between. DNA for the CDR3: TGTGCCAGCAGCTCACGTCCCTCCCGGTCGAACAATCAGCCCCAGCATTTT. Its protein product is CASSSRPSRSNNQPQHF.

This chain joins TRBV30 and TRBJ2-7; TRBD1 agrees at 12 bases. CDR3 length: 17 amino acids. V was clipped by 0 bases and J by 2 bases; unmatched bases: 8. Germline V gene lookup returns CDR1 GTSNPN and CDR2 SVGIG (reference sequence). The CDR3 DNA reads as TGTGCCTGGAGTGTACGGGACAGGGGGCCCTATCCCTACGAGCAGTACTTC. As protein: CAWSVRDRGPYPYEQYF.

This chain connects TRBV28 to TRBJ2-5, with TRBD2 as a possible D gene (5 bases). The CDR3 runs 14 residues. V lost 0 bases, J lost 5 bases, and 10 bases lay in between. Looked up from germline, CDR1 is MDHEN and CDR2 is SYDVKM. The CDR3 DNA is TGTGCCAGCAGTTTATGGGTGGGAGCGGAGACCCAGTACTTC. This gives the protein CASSLWVGAETQYF.

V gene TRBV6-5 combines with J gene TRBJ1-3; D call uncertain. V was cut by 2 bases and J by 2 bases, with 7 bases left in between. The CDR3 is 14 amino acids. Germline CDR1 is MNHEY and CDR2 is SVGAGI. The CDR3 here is CASSYDWTGNTIYF. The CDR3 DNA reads TGTGCCAGCAGTTACGATTGGACTGGAAACACCATATATTTT.

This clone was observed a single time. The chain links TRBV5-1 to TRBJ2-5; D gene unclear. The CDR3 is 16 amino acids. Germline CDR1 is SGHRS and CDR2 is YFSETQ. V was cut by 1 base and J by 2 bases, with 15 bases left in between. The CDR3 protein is CASSLSRASQQETQYF. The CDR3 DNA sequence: TGCGCCAGCAGCTTGTCAAGAGCTTCCCAACAAGAGACCCAGTACTTC.

CDR3: CASSLQGNTIYF. CDR3 bases: TGTGCCAGCAGTTTACAGGGGAACACCATATATTTT. The chain carries TRBV7-9 and TRBJ1-3, with 7 bases fitting TRBD1. With 6 bases clipped from V and 7 bases from J, the junction kept 3 bases outside the gene matches. CDR1 SEHNR and CDR2 FQNEAQ come from the germline V gene (reference sequence). This CDR3 region has 12 residues.

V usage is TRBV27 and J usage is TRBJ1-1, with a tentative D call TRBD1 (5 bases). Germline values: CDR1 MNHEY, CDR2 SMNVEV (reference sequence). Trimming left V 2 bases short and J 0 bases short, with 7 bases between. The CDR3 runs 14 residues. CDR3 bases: TGTGCCAGCAGTTTAAAGGGGATGAACACTGAAGCTTTCTTT. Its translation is CASSLKGMNTEAFF.

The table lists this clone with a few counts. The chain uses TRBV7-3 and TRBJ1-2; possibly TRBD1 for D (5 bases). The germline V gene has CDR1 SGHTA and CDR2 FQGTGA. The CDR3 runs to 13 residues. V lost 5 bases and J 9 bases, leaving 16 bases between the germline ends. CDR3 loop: CASSPQVAGRYTF. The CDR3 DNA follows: TGTGCCAGCAGCCCCCAGGTGGCGGGGCGCTACACCTTC. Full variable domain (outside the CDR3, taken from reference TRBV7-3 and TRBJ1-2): GAGVSQTPSNKVTEKGKYVELRCDPISGHTALYWYRQSLGQGPEFLIYFQGTGAADDSGLPNDRFFAVRPEGSVSTLKIQRTERGDSAVYLCASSPQVAGRYTFGSGTRLTVV.